Included here is one TCR beta chain sequence, with context. The antigen is unknown. This sample was taken from a study of T cell responses to AZD1222 COVID-19 vaccine. Method: immunoSEQ multiplex PCR; TCRdb's copy keeps in-frame clones and lacks some. The data hold roughly 120,000 clones, with 89% observed a single time. Study results and limitations: At study baseline, merely five or six AZD1222 recipients were seropositive.

This specimen was peripheral blood, taken on day 0 of AZD1222 vaccination. This TCR derives from an adult in good health.

The CDR3 DNA is TGTGCCAGCAGCTCCACCCCCGCCGACCACAGGATTAAGTATCAGCCCCAGCATTTT. Its protein product is CASSSTPADHRIKYQPQHF. The chain joins TRBV7-8 to TRBJ1-5, with D perhaps matching TRBD1 (5 bases). Germline loops: CDR1 SGHVS, CDR2 FQNEAQ. Between the trimmed V and J ends, which lost 4 bases and 5 bases, there was a span of 27 bases. This CDR3 has 19 amino acids.